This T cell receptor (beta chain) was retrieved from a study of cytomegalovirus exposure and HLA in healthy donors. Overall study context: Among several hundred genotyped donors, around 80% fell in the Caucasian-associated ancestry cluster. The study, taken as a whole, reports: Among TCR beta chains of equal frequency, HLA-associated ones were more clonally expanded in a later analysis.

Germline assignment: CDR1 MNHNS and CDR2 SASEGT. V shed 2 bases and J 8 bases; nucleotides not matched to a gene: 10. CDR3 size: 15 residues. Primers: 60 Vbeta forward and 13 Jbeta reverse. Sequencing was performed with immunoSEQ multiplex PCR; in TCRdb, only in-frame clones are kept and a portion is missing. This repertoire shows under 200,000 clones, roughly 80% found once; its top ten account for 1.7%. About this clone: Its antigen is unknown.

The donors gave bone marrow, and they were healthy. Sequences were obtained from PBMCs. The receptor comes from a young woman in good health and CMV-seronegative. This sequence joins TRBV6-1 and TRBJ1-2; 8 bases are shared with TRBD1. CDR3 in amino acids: CASSELGRGLGGYTF. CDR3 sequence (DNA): TGTGCCAGCAGTGAACTGGGCAGGGGGCTGGGCGGCTACACCTTC.